This T cell receptor (beta chain) derives from a study of molecular identifiers for immune sequencing clone quantification. CDR3 length equals 14 residues. V lost 7 bases to trimming and J lost 0 bases, with 10 bases between them. CDR1 MDHEN and CDR2 SYDVKM come from the germline V gene. TCRdb independently ran MiXCR on the PCR reads; one entry per CDR3 protein. This table has under 800,000 distinct CDR3 sequences, about 25% appearing once. This clonotype was recorded at least ten times. The V call is TRBV28, the J call TRBJ1-5; D is unclear. The source is a human donor in good health. Some libraries in this study had Jurkat cell RNA spiked in. Sequencing was done on a sample of naive CD8+ T cells from blood, with Jurkat cell RNA spiked in. Described subset: FACS-sorted CD8+CD4-CCR7+CD45RA+ naive T cells. The CDR3 bases are TGTGCCAGCATCTCCCTGGATAGCAATCAGCCCCAGCATTTT. Protein: CASISLDSNQPQHF.